This TCR beta chain was retrieved from a study of shared clonotypes between healthy human individuals. Across the study: Aged 18 to 49, the donors were a couple of women and a few men.

Sequencing was performed with immunoSEQ multiplex PCR; in TCRdb, only in-frame clones are kept and a portion is missing. The sample lists millions of clones; over 85% were seen once. V lost 1 base, J lost 8 bases, and 8 bases lay in between. CDR3 length: 13 amino acids. CDR1 and CDR2 from the germline V gene are MGHRA and YSYEKL. General study findings and limits: Clonotype sharing across several donors was observed for around 4.5% of naive CD4 clonotypes.

A word on this clone: Its specificity is not known. The same CDR3 can be traced to other DNA sequences in this sample.

The sequencing sample was made of naive CD4+ T cells sorted from blood. Subset denoted: CD45RA+ positively selected. The sequence was collected from a man in his late teens or twenties in good health. J is TRBJ2-2 and V is TRBV4-1; D is perhaps TRBD1 (5 bases). The CDR3 here is CASSQVGLGELFF. CDR3 coding DNA: TGCGCCAGCAGCCAAGTGGGGCTTGGGGAGCTGTTTTTT.